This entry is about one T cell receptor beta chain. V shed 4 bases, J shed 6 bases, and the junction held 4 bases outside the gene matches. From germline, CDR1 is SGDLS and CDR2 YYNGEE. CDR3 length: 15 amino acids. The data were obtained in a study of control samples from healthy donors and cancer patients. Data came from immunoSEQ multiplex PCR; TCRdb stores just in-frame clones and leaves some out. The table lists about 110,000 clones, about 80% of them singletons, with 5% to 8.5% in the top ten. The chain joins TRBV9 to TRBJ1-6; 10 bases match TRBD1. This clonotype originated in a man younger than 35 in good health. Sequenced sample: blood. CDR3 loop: CASSTRTGGNSPLHF. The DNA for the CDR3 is TGTGCCAGCAGCACCCGGACAGGGGGTAATTCACCCCTCCACTTT.